This T cell receptor beta chain is from a study of T-cell memory formation after mild COVID-19. At the level of the study: Across donors, TCR clusters were largely donor specific.

Broader study findings: The study found contracting CD4+ clones mainly in CM and EM and contracting CD8+ clones in EMRA. A balance of CD4 and CD8 characterized clones contracting day 15 to 85, whereas later expanders leaned CD4+.

5'RACE with constant-segment primers yielded barcoded, UMI-tagged TCR alpha and TCR beta cDNA libraries. TCRdb re-derived calls from the 5' RACE reads in MiXCR, one entry per CDR3 protein. Among some 180,000 distinct CDR3 sequences listed, less than 20% were seen once. Germline CDR1 DFQATT, CDR2 SNEGSKA (reference sequence). CDR3 length: 15 amino acids. With V trimmed by 1 base and J by 2 bases, 8 bases remained unmatched. About this clonotype itself: What it binds is not known.

J is TRBJ2-7 and V is TRBV20-1, with 7 bases matching TRBD2. The sample taken for sequencing was PBMCs or a T cell subset sorted from them (not recorded which). This TCR was sampled from a man younger than 35 who had mild COVID-19 (a few samples of this study predate the infection). Cell type and time point are not known. The CDR3 DNA follows: TGCAGTGCTAGAGGCGGGGGTTGGATCCCCTACGAGCAGTACGTC. Its protein product is CSARGGGWIPYEQYV.